The rows below give T cell receptor beta chains drawn from one sample of a study of T cell changes during pregnancy in multiple sclerosis. Clones were read by immunoSEQ multiplex PCR, and TCRdb kept only the in-frame ones, dropping some. The sample lists around 17,000 clones, around 95% occurring once. Specimen: peripheral blood, collected in the third trimester of pregnancy. Receptors originate from a female donor with multiple sclerosis, enrolled in a pregnancy study. The CDR3 runs from the conserved cysteine through the conserved F or W. Fields, in order: J gene, clone size, V gene, D gene, CDR3 DNA, CDR3 protein. The D gene is left open where the match is weak. Not every row has a clone size; where given, it reads once, few, many or a size class.

j_gene: TRBJ1-6
abundance: -
v_gene: TRBV5-1
d_gene: TRBD1
CDR3nt: TGCGCCAGCAGCTTGGGGGGACAGGGGCCATATTCACCCCTCCACTTT
CDR3aa: CASSLGGQGPYSPLHF

j_gene: TRBJ1-2
abundance: -
v_gene: TRBV4-3
d_gene: -
CDR3nt: TGCGCCAGCAGCTACCCAAATCAGGGCCAGGGGACCTATGGCTACACCTTC
CDR3aa: CASSYPNQGQGTYGYTF

j_gene: TRBJ1-5
abundance: -
v_gene: TRBV15
d_gene: -
CDR3nt: TGTGCCACCAGCAGAGACCTCAGGGTTCGACAGCCCCAGCATTTT
CDR3aa: CATSRDLRVRQPQHF

j_gene: TRBJ1-1
abundance: -
v_gene: TRBV5-5
d_gene: -
CDR3nt: TGTGCCAGCAGCTTGAACTGGGGAGGGGGCACTGAAGCTTTCTTT
CDR3aa: CASSLNWGGGTEAFF

j_gene: TRBJ2-5
abundance: -
v_gene: TRBV25-1
d_gene: -
CDR3nt: TGTGCCAGCAGTGAGCACACCTTTAAAGAGACCCAGTACTTC
CDR3aa: CASSEHTFKETQYF

j_gene: TRBJ2-2
abundance: -
v_gene: TRBV5-1
d_gene: TRBD2
CDR3nt: TGCGCCAGCAGCTTTCGGGCCACAGCGGGGGCTATGAACACCGGGGAGCTGTTTTTT
CDR3aa: CASSFRATAGAMNTGELFF

j_gene: TRBJ2-3
abundance: -
v_gene: TRBV28
d_gene: TRBD1
CDR3nt: TGTGCCAGCAGTTCCCGACAGGGCGGCACAGATACGCAGTATTTT
CDR3aa: CASSSRQGGTDTQYF

j_gene: TRBJ1-5
abundance: -
v_gene: TRBV6-1
d_gene: -
CDR3nt: TGTGCCAGCAGTGAATGGCAGGGCTACAATCAGCCCCAGCATTTT
CDR3aa: CASSEWQGYNQPQHF

j_gene: TRBJ2-5
abundance: -
v_gene: TRBV10-3
d_gene: -
CDR3nt: TGTGCCATCAGTGAGTCGGGCAGGGTGGGAGAGACCCAGTACTTC
CDR3aa: CAISESGRVGETQYF

j_gene: TRBJ1-2
abundance: once
v_gene: TRBV29-1
d_gene: TRBD1
CDR3nt: TGCAGCGCACCACAGGGGGCGGGCTATGGCTACACCTTC
CDR3aa: CSAPQGAGYGYTF

j_gene: TRBJ2-7
abundance: once
v_gene: TRBV19
d_gene: -
CDR3nt: TGTGCCAGTAGTAAACAGGGTTGGGGCTACGAGCAGTACTTC
CDR3aa: CASSKQGWGYEQYF

j_gene: TRBJ2-1
abundance: few
v_gene: TRBV7-9
d_gene: -
CDR3nt: TGTGCCAGCAGCCTGACTAGATACCCTACCGATGAGCAGTTCTTC
CDR3aa: CASSLTRYPTDEQFF

j_gene: TRBJ1-5
abundance: -
v_gene: TRBV12-5
d_gene: -
CDR3nt: TGTGCTAGTGGTTTGGTAAAGGGCAGGGGCAATCAGCCCCAGCATTTT
CDR3aa: CASGLVKGRGNQPQHF

j_gene: TRBJ1-1
abundance: -
v_gene: TRBV18
d_gene: -
CDR3nt: TGTGCCAGCTCACCAACGTTGGGGCAGAACACTGAAGCTTTCTTT
CDR3aa: CASSPTLGQNTEAFF

j_gene: TRBJ1-5
abundance: -
v_gene: TRBV4-1
d_gene: TRBD1
CDR3nt: TGCGCCAGCAGCCAAGCTGACAGGGCAGTCCAGCCCCAGCATTTT
CDR3aa: CASSQADRAVQPQHF

j_gene: TRBJ2-7
abundance: -
v_gene: TRBV4-3
d_gene: -
CDR3nt: TGCGCCAGCAGCCAATCGAGGGGGTTCTACGAGCAGTACTTC
CDR3aa: CASSQSRGFYEQYF

j_gene: TRBJ2-7
abundance: -
v_gene: TRBV11-3
d_gene: TRBD1
CDR3nt: TGTGCCAGCAGCAAGGGGGACAGGGGGCGGAACGAGCAGTACTTC
CDR3aa: CASSKGDRGRNEQYF

j_gene: TRBJ2-7
abundance: -
v_gene: TRBV7-8
d_gene: -
CDR3nt: TGTGCCAGCAGTTTTGGGGGCACTCTCTCCTACGAGCAGTACTTC
CDR3aa: CASSFGGTLSYEQYF

j_gene: TRBJ2-1
abundance: -
v_gene: TRBV4-2
d_gene: TRBD1
CDR3nt: TGTGCCAGCAGCCAGGACAGGTCCTACAATGAGCAGTTCTTC
CDR3aa: CASSQDRSYNEQFF

j_gene: TRBJ2-1
abundance: once
v_gene: TRBV5-4
d_gene: TRBD2
CDR3nt: TGTGCCAGCAGTTCTGGCGCTAGCGGGGGGGGCAATGAGCAGTTCTTC
CDR3aa: CASSSGASGGGNEQFF

j_gene: TRBJ2-3
abundance: -
v_gene: TRBV6-1
d_gene: TRBD1
CDR3nt: TGTGCCAGCAGTCAACAGGGGCGTGCTTCAGATACGCAGTATTTT
CDR3aa: CASSQQGRASDTQYF

j_gene: TRBJ1-2
abundance: -
v_gene: TRBV5-1
d_gene: TRBD1
CDR3nt: TGCGCCAGCAGCGCCGGGACAGGGCTTGGCTACACCTTC
CDR3aa: CASSAGTGLGYTF

j_gene: TRBJ1-2
abundance: -
v_gene: TRBV28
d_gene: TRBD1
CDR3nt: TGTGCCAGCACTCCAGGGGGCTCCCATGAGTATGGCTACACCTTC
CDR3aa: CASTPGGSHEYGYTF

j_gene: TRBJ1-5
abundance: -
v_gene: TRBV5-1
d_gene: TRBD1
CDR3nt: TGCGCCAGCAGCCTAATCACAGGGGACGGTCAGCCCCAGCATTTT
CDR3aa: CASSLITGDGQPQHF

j_gene: TRBJ1-1
abundance: -
v_gene: TRBV19
d_gene: -
CDR3nt: TGTGCCAGTATCAGGGGAGAAAGCACTGAAGCTTTCTTT
CDR3aa: CASIRGESTEAFF

j_gene: TRBJ1-3
abundance: -
v_gene: TRBV7-2
d_gene: -
CDR3nt: TGTGCCAGCAGCTTACTCAAAGGGAGCGGAAACACCATATATTTT
CDR3aa: CASSLLKGSGNTIYF

j_gene: TRBJ2-4
abundance: -
v_gene: TRBV18
d_gene: TRBD1
CDR3nt: TGTGCCAGCTCAGAGGATGGTAAGGGGGCATTGAACATTCAGTACTTC
CDR3aa: CASSEDGKGALNIQYF

j_gene: TRBJ2-3
abundance: -
v_gene: TRBV7-9
d_gene: TRBD1
CDR3nt: TGTGCCAGCAGACAAAGTACAGGGGGGACAGATACGCAGTATTTT
CDR3aa: CASRQSTGGTDTQYF

j_gene: TRBJ1-1
abundance: -
v_gene: TRBV28
d_gene: TRBD1
CDR3nt: TGTGCCAGCAGCCTCACTGGGACAGGGAAGAACACTGAAGCTTTCTTT
CDR3aa: CASSLTGTGKNTEAFF

j_gene: TRBJ2-5
abundance: -
v_gene: TRBV9
d_gene: -
CDR3nt: TGTGCCAGCAGCGCCGAGGAGACCCAGTACTTC
CDR3aa: CASSAEETQYF